Described below is a single T cell receptor (beta chain) sequence and its context. The antigen remains undetermined. A much bigger clone sits one base away, suggesting this may be a read error. Unique molecular identifiers tagged individual cDNA molecules. TCRdb recomputed calls from the 5' RACE reads with MiXCR, one row per CDR3 protein. The sample consists of roughly 99,000 distinct CDR3 sequences, over 9.5% of them appearing once. The CDR3 spans 16 residues. Germline lookup yields CDR1 SGHVS and CDR2 FNYEAQ. The source of the sample is a study of early T cells in non-severe SARS-CoV-2 infection. On the study more broadly: Chains from this unsorted whole-blood bulk RNA could not be paired. General study points: Comparison of clonotypes with VDJdb favored anti-spike CD8 responses while missing private and CD4 specificities.

Sequencing was performed on whole blood, taken at baseline. This TCR was recovered from an adult who was a healthcare worker with PCR-confirmed SARS-CoV-2 infection or an uninfected control (not recorded which). This chain joins TRBV7-6 and TRBJ1-2, with 7 positions matching TRBD1. This CDR3 reads CVSSFVPGGAVYGYTF. For the CDR3, the DNA is TGTGTCAGCAGCTTCGTACCAGGGGGAGCGGTCTATGGCTACACCTTC.